These 6 T cell receptor beta chains were sequenced from one sample in a study of blood T cell repertoires in COVID-19 (dated by TCRdb to the early 2020s). The protocol used for the library was the immunoSEQ multiplex PCR assay. This is the immuneACCESS table as TCRdb keeps it, with only in-frame sequences that have V and J called. A part of the clones is gone; compared with another copy, unresolved V genes explain less than half, and the rest is unexplained. For this sample the table gives fewer than 250,000 clones, of which 80% to 90% were detected only once. The ten largest clones take up 2% to 3% of the sample. Sequenced input: PBMCs or T cells enriched from blood (not recorded which). The receptors here all came from a woman aged 25-40 years with acute COVID-19.

The chain has TRBV5-6 and TRBJ1-6; the D is unclear. From germline, CDR1 is SGHDT and CDR2 YYEEEE. The CDR3 is made up of 18 amino acids. The V and J ends lost 0 bases and 0 bases respectively, with 13 bases between them. The CDR3 spells CASSLAPGRSSYNSPLHF. For the CDR3, the DNA is TGTGCCAGCAGCTTGGCACCGGGAAGGAGCTCCTATAATTCACCCCTCCACTTT.

The chain employs TRBV5-4 and TRBJ2-5; the D gene is possibly TRBD1 (5 bases). This CDR3 region has 13 residues. Trimming cost V 5 bases and J 1 base, with 9 bases left between them. The V gene's germline CDR1 is SGHNT and CDR2 YYREEE (reference sequence). The DNA for the CDR3 is TGTGCCAGCAGTTCAGGGTTCCAAGAGACCCAGTACTTC. This sequence encodes CASSSGFQETQYF.

The chain combines TRBV12-3 or TRBV12-4 with TRBJ1-4, with no clear D. Trimming removed 5 bases at V and 5 bases at J, with 3 bases between. The CDR3 contains 11 residues. CDR3 amino acids: CASSLNEKLFF. The CDR3 bases are TGTGCCAGCAGTCTGAATGAAAAACTGTTTTTT.

The genes are TRBV3-1 (or the pseudogene TRBV3-2) and TRBJ2-1; 7 bases agree with TRBD2. This CDR3 is built from 16 residues. The germline V gene has CDR1 LGHDT and CDR2 YNNKEL (reference sequence). Trimming at V came to 1 base and at J to 0 bases, leaving 3 bases not matched to a gene. This CDR3 reads CASSQAGGSSYNEQFF. DNA for the CDR3: TGTGCCAGCAGCCAAGCCGGGGGGAGCTCCTACAATGAGCAGTTCTTC.

V gene TRBV29-1 combines with J gene TRBJ2-2, with D possibly matching TRBD2 (5 bases). Germline CDR1 is SQVTM and CDR2 is ANQGSEA. V was clipped by 2 bases and J by 7 bases, with 8 bases between them. The CDR3 length is 12 residues. The CDR3 here is CSVELRVGELFF. Here the CDR3 DNA reads TGCAGCGTTGAACTGAGGGTCGGGGAGCTGTTTTTT.

This clone is a singleton in its sample. The chain combines TRBV7-2 with TRBJ2-1; 11 bases are shared with TRBD2. The CDR3 contains 16 residues. In germline, CDR1 is SGHTA, CDR2 FQGNSA. V lost 0 bases and J lost 5; bases outside the gene matches: 3. The CDR3 here is CASSLASGGAHNEQFF. In DNA form, the CDR3 reads TGTGCCAGCAGCTTAGCTAGCGGGGGGGCCCACAATGAGCAGTTCTTC. The full variable domain, in which reference TRBV7-2 and TRBJ2-1 provide the parts outside the CDR3, is GAGVSQSPSNKVTEKGKDVELRCDPISGHTALYWYRQSLGQGLEFLIYFQGNSAPDKSGLPSDRFSAERTGGSVSTLTIQRTQQEDSAVYLCASSLASGGAHNEQFFGPGTRLTVL.